This T cell receptor (beta chain) came from a study of cytomegalovirus exposure and HLA in healthy donors. Study observations and caveats: High specificity and sensitivity for cytomegalovirus status were reported for the classifier. An analysis that was carried out later associated 17,000 or so TCR beta sequences with HLA alleles at 0.05 false discovery rate.

The donors (healthy individuals) were bone marrow donors. Researchers ran the PCR with 60 Vbeta and 13 Jbeta primers. Source study methods: About 12 million shared chains were among the roughly 80 million unique TCR beta chains that a later analysis counted. Only in-frame clones appear in the TCRdb table, and some are missing; sequencing was by immunoSEQ multiplex PCR. V, J and clone size are those of that table, while D and trimming were read from the DNA. This table holds about 200,000 clones, 79% found once. A note on this clone: Its antigen remains unknown.

The CDR3 runs to 17 residues. With V trimmed by 8 bases and J by 0 bases, 10 bases remained unmatched. Germline CDR1 is SGHVS and CDR2 is FNYEAQ. The chain joins TRBV7-6 to TRBJ2-6; 7 bases align to TRBD2. The source is a girl aged 10-17 years in good health and CMV-seropositive. The sample comprised PBMCs. The CDR3 bases are TGTGCCAGCCATGCTGGCGCGGGGGTCTCTGGGGCCAACGTCCTGACTTTC. Its protein product is CASHAGAGVSGANVLTF.